Shown below are 9 T cell receptor beta chains from a single sample sequenced in a study of CD8 T cells in ankylosing spondylitis (dated by TCRdb to the late 2010s). Library creation used 5' RACE. The instrument given in TCRdb is Illumina HiSeq 2500. TCRdb ran its own pipeline on the public reads, namely fastp trimming at Q25 and MiXCR clone calling, and kept in-frame beta chains. All rows with the same CDR3 protein become a single entry with the most common DNA and genes. Within this sample are about 250,000 distinct CDR3 sequences, with under 35% of them counted one time only. The ten biggest clones cover around 4.2% of the sample. The specimen was blood, either unsorted or a sorted T cell fraction (not recorded which). The receptors come from a male donor with ankylosing spondylitis or in good health (not recorded which).

Sample share makes this clonotype medium-sized. This chain joins TRBV7-7 and TRBJ2-1; 7 bases match TRBD2. In germline, CDR1 is SSHAT, CDR2 FNYEAQ (reference sequence). The CDR3 has 18 residues. Trimming at V came to 0 bases and at J to 4 bases, leaving 12 bases not matched to a gene. CDR3 residues: CASSLAPAGESRYNEQFF. CDR3 DNA sequence: TGTGCCAGCAGCTTAGCACCGGCGGGGGAATCCCGATACAATGAGCAGTTCTTC.

This clonotype came up a few times. This chain connects TRBV29-1 to TRBJ2-2; 9 nucleotides line up with TRBD2. The CDR3 loop spans 13 amino acids. J gave up 7 bases and V 8 bases, and 8 bases lay outside the gene matches. Per the germline V gene, CDR1 is SQVTM and CDR2 is ANQGSEA. The CDR3 sequence: CSTTSGLGGELFF. In DNA form, the CDR3 reads TGCAGCACCACTAGCGGGCTTGGCGGGGAGCTGTTTTTT.

This clonotype was seen at least ten times. This sequence joins TRBV20-1 and TRBJ1-1, with 8 bases fitting TRBD1. This CDR3 has 13 amino acids. Germline values: CDR1 DFQATT, CDR2 SNEGSKA (reference sequence). V shed 1 base, J shed 3 bases, and the junction held 1 base outside the gene matches. This chain's CDR3 is CSARGRGHTEAFF. CDR3 nucleotides: TGCAGTGCTAGAGGCAGGGGGCACACTGAAGCTTTCTTT.

This clonotype came up once. This chain joins TRBV10-3 and TRBJ2-2, with 7 bases fitting TRBD1. CDR1 is ENHRY, CDR2 SYGVKD, per germline. The junction had 4 bases not matched to a gene; V was cut back by 6 bases and J by 6 bases. CDR3 length: 13 residues. CDR3 region: CAISDRESGELFF. DNA for the CDR3: TGTGCCATCAGCGACAGGGAGTCCGGGGAGCTGTTTTTT.

This clonotype was counted between two and nine times. V usage is TRBV9 and J usage is TRBJ2-7; TRBD1 is a possible D gene (5 bases). V was trimmed by 3 bases and J by 2 bases, leaving 15 bases between them. Germline V CDR1 and CDR2: SGDLS, YYNGEE. This CDR3 is 15 amino acids long. The CDR3 spells CASSARDSRPYEQYF. The CDR3 DNA sequence: TGTGCCAGCAGCGCAAGAGACAGTAGGCCCTACGAGCAGTACTTC.

V gene TRBV20-1 combines with J gene TRBJ2-1, with 7 positions matching TRBD2. CDR3 size: 17 residues. Germline lookup yields CDR1 DFQATT and CDR2 SNEGSKA (reference sequence). The V gene end was trimmed by 0 bases and the J gene end by 0 bases; junction bases not matched to a gene: 8. CDR3 DNA: TGCAGTGCTAGAGACCAGCGGGGCCCCTTCTCCTACAATGAGCAGTTCTTC. The encoded protein is CSARDQRGPFSYNEQFF.

The rearrangement uses TRBV6-1 and TRBJ2-3; D remains unclear. Trimming took 8 bases from V and 3 from J, leaving 15 bases between them. This CDR3 is built from 14 residues. Germline V CDR1 and CDR2: MNHNS, SASEGT. CDR3: CASAQGRPTDTQYF. CDR3 in DNA: TGTGCCAGCGCCCAAGGGCGGCCTACAGATACGCAGTATTTT.

This clonotype was counted between two and nine times. V is TRBV10-3 and J is TRBJ1-2; 7 bases line up with TRBD1. Germline-derived CDR1 and CDR2 are ENHRY and SYGVKD. Trimming at V came to 2 bases and at J to 8 bases, leaving 8 bases not matched to a gene. There are 14 residues in the CDR3. The CDR3 DNA follows: TGTGCCATCAGTGAGGGACAGGTCCCCCCGGGCTACACCTTC. Residues: CAISEGQVPPGYTF.

The V and J genes are TRBV12-3 or TRBV12-4 and TRBJ2-7, with 10 nucleotides matching TRBD2. The CDR3 has 18 amino acids. After removal of 3 bases from V and 7 bases from J, the junction contained 18 bases not matched to a gene. CDR3 amino acids: CASSFRTLLAGAHYEQYF. The CDR3, as DNA: TGTGCCAGCAGTTTTAGGACCCTCCTAGCGGGGGCCCACTATGAGCAGTACTTC.